One sample yielded the 32 T cell receptor beta chains listed below, sequenced in a study of CD8 T cells in ankylosing spondylitis (dated by TCRdb to about 2017). General findings and caveats noted by the study authors: Blood from ankylosing spondylitis patients appeared to be characterized by a TCR beta motif composed of eight highly homologous amino acid variants.

These receptors' antigens are unknown. To prepare the library, 5' RACE was applied. Instrument on record: Illumina HiSeq 2500. Starting from the raw public reads, TCRdb applied fastp trimming at Q25, assembled clones with MiXCR and retained in-frame beta chains. Entries that share a CDR3 protein sequence are merged under the most common genes and DNA. Within this sample are some 240,000 distinct CDR3 sequences, with just under 7.5% of them counted one time only. Clones ranked in the top ten supply 13% to 15% of the sample. Sequences were obtained from blood, either unsorted or a sorted T cell fraction (not recorded which). The receptors were sampled from a male donor with ankylosing spondylitis.

This clonotype was detected many times. This sequence joins TRBV12-3 or TRBV12-4 and TRBJ2-7; 9 bases are a match to TRBD1. CDR3 length: 13 residues. V lost 7 bases, J lost 6 bases, and 7 bases stayed unmatched. CDR3 amino acids: CASKWDRAAEQYF. CDR3 coding DNA: TGTGCCAGCAAATGGGACAGGGCAGCCGAGCAGTACTTC.

The chain is built from TRBV4-3 and TRBJ2-7; D possibly corresponds to TRBD1 (6 bases). The CDR3 loop spans 15 amino acids. Germline CDR1 reads LGHNA; CDR2 reads YSLEER. Trimming took 1 base from V and 5 from J, leaving 15 bases between them. The DNA for the CDR3 is TGCGCCAGCAGCCAAGGCACAGGGTGGCAAAACGAGCAGTACTTC. Translating it yields CASSQGTGWQNEQYF.

This clonotype was seen a few times. The chain carries TRBV10-3 and TRBJ1-4, with TRBD1 matching 8 bases. Germline CDR1 ENHRY, CDR2 SYGVKD. The CDR3 length is 13 residues. Trimming at V came to 2 bases and at J to 8 bases, leaving 1 base not matched to a gene. The CDR3: CAISEPGGEKLFF. The CDR3 bases are TGTGCCATCAGTGAGCCAGGGGGCGAAAAACTGTTTTTT.

This clonotype was found many times. The rearrangement joins TRBV5-1 to TRBJ2-1; TRBD2 agrees at 8 bases. CDR1 and CDR2 (germline): SGHRS, YFSETQ. The CDR3 spans 16 residues. The ends lost 0 bases at V and 8 bases at J; junction bases unmatched: 10. The CDR3 here is CASSLAETGGPDEQFF. CDR3 in DNA: TGCGCCAGCAGCTTGGCCGAAACGGGGGGGCCAGATGAGCAGTTCTTC.

This clonotype occurred a few times. This chain uses TRBV4-2 with TRBJ2-7; D not resolved. Germline CDR1 and CDR2: LGHNA and YNFKEQ. CDR3 length equals 13 residues. Trimming pared 4 bases from V and 3 bases from J, leaving 10 bases between. CDR3 protein: CASSPGLLYEQYF. The CDR3 DNA reads as TGTGCCAGCAGCCCCGGGCTTCTCTACGAGCAGTACTTC.

The rearrangement joins TRBV28 to TRBJ2-7; D unclear. The CDR3 is made up of 14 amino acids. Trimming took off 5 bases at V and 2 bases at J, with 13 bases between the two ends. The germline CDR1 and CDR2 sequences are MDHEN and SYDVKM. The CDR3 region has the DNA TGTGCCAGCAGTCCGTGGACCGGTCCCTACGAGCAGTACTTC. This sequence encodes CASSPWTGPYEQYF.

This chain connects TRBV6-1 to TRBJ2-3; TRBD2 agrees at 8 bases. From germline, CDR1 is MNHNS and CDR2 SASEGT. Unmatched junction bases numbered 9, after V lost 6 bases and J lost 4 bases. There are 15 residues in the CDR3. The CDR3 region has the DNA TGTGCCAGCAGCCACAGCGGGGGATTGGCAGATACGCAGTATTTT. Protein sequence: CASSHSGGLADTQYF.

This clonotype came up many times. V usage is TRBV9 and J usage is TRBJ2-3; D gene ambiguous. Per germline, CDR1 SGDLS and CDR2 YYNGEE. V lost 0 bases and J 4 bases, leaving 6 bases between the germline ends. The CDR3 is 13 amino acids. This chain's CDR3 is CASSVGSPDTQYF. CDR3 DNA sequence: TGTGCCAGCAGCGTAGGTTCACCAGATACGCAGTATTTT. The full variable domain, with the rest looked up from reference TRBV9 and TRBJ2-3, is DSGVTQTPKHLITATGQRVTLRCSPRSGDLSVYWYQQSLDQGLQFLIQYYNGEERAKGNILERFSAQQFPDLHSELNLSSLELGDSALYFCASSVGSPDTQYFGPGTRLTVL.

This clonotype has at least ten counts. The chain combines TRBV6-5 with TRBJ1-1; TRBD1 is a possible D gene (5 bases). This CDR3 has 14 amino acids. The V gene lost 0 bases and the J gene lost 10 bases, with 15 bases spanning the gap. Germline V lookup: CDR1 MNHEY, CDR2 SVGAGI. For the CDR3, the DNA is TGTGCCAGCAGTTACTCTGGCAGGGCCCCCCGAGCTTTCTTT. Protein product: CASSYSGRAPRAFF.

CDR3 in amino acids: CASTRLPLSGSRETQYF. Written as DNA, the CDR3 is TGTGCCAGCACCCGACTCCCACTTAGCGGGAGCAGGGAGACCCAGTACTTC. This rearrangement joins TRBV11-2 to TRBJ2-5; 9 bases are a match to TRBD2. CDR1 SGHAT and CDR2 FQNNGV come from the germline V gene. Trimming cost V 7 bases and J 5 bases; bases outside gene matches: 17. This CDR3 comprises 17 residues.

The chain couples TRBV4-1 to TRBJ2-2, with TRBD1 matching 7 bases. V was clipped by 3 bases and J by 6 bases; unmatched bases: 10. Looked up from germline, CDR1 is MGHRA and CDR2 is YSYEKL. The CDR3 runs to 16 residues. The chain's CDR3 is CASSHALGGLAGELFF. As DNA, the CDR3 is TGCGCCAGCAGCCACGCTCTAGGGGGCCTTGCCGGGGAGCTGTTTTTT.

This clonotype was seen repeatedly, ten times or more. This rearrangement joins TRBV3-1 to TRBJ2-1; D is uncertain. The CDR3 totals 12 residues. The germline gives CDR1 LGHDT, CDR2 YNNKEL (reference sequence). V lost 1 base and J 10 bases, leaving 8 bases between the germline ends. This CDR3 is CASSQVTREQFF. CDR3 sequence (DNA): TGTGCCAGCAGCCAAGTAACCAGGGAGCAGTTCTTC.

The V and J genes are TRBV28 and TRBJ1-6, with D hard to call. Germline CDR1 reads MDHEN; CDR2 reads SYDVKM. Trimming cost V 6 bases and J 10 bases, with 13 bases left between them. This CDR3 spans 13 amino acids. In nucleotides, the CDR3 is TGTGCCAGCAGCCGAACAATTGGCTCACCCCTCCACTTT. This codes for CASSRTIGSPLHF. Full variable domain (remainder filled in from reference TRBV28 and TRBJ1-6): DVKVTQSSRYLVKRTGEKVFLECVQDMDHENMFWYRQDPGLGLRLIYFSYDVKMKEKGDIPEGYSVSREKKERFSLILESASTNQTSMYLCASSRTIGSPLHFGNGTRLTVT.

This clonotype was observed at least ten times. V gene TRBV4-3 combines with J gene TRBJ1-1; D perhaps matches TRBD1 (5 bases). Per the germline V gene, CDR1 is LGHNA and CDR2 is YSLEER. The V end lost 4 bases, the J end lost 8 bases, and 14 bases lay between the germline ends. The CDR3 has 13 amino acids. The CDR3 region is CASSLPLGGEAFF. In DNA form, the CDR3 reads TGCGCCAGCAGCCTCCCACTTGGGGGGGAAGCTTTCTTT.

This clonotype has a count of ten or more. The gene calls are TRBV19 and TRBJ1-2; D is unclear. The CDR3 contains 10 residues. The V end lost 5 bases, the J end lost 10 bases, and 8 bases lay between the germline ends. CDR1 and CDR2 (germline): LNHDA, SQIVND (reference sequence). The CDR3 DNA sequence: TGTGCCAGTAGTGGACCCTTCTACACCTTC. Translated, it gives CASSGPFYTF.

This clonotype was seen ten or more times. The J gene is TRBJ2-5, the V gene TRBV4-2; either TRBD1 or TRBD2 may fit D (6 bases each). The V gene lost 0 bases and the J gene lost 4 bases, with 15 bases spanning the gap. This CDR3 is built from 16 residues. Looked up from germline, CDR1 is LGHNA and CDR2 is YNFKEQ. This CDR3 is CASSQDPRGLRETQYF. The CDR3 coding sequence is TGTGCCAGCAGCCAAGATCCCCGGGGGCTGCGAGAGACCCAGTACTTC.

The table lists this clonotype with a few counts. The chain carries TRBV5-2 and TRBJ1-6. TRBV5-2 is marked as a pseudogene. This CDR3 is built from 14 residues. The CDR3 loop is CASNNNPYNSPLHF. In nucleotides, the CDR3 is TGTGCCAGCAACAATAACCCCTATAATTCACCCCTCCACTTT.

The sample holds many counts of this clonotype. CDR3 loop: CASSRTGAGDQPQHF. As DNA, the CDR3 is TGTGCCAGCAGCCGTACAGGGGCTGGCGATCAGCCCCAGCATTTT. V usage is TRBV7-9 and J usage is TRBJ1-5; 7 positions agree with TRBD1. V was clipped by 5 bases and J by 5 bases; unmatched bases: 9. CDR1 is SEHNR and CDR2 is FQNEAQ in the germline V gene (reference sequence). This CDR3 region has 15 residues.

There are many counts of this clonotype. The chain uses TRBV7-9 and TRBJ2-2; D is unclear. Per the germline V gene, CDR1 is SEHNR and CDR2 is FQNEAQ (reference sequence). The CDR3 has 13 residues. The V end lost 2 bases, the J end lost 4 bases, and 5 bases lay between the germline ends. CDR3 in amino acids: CASSLLITGELFF. Written as DNA, the CDR3 is TGTGCCAGCAGCTTACTGATCACCGGGGAGCTGTTTTTT.

This clonotype was detected ten times or more. The chain uses TRBV6-4 and TRBJ2-1, with 8 nucleotides matching TRBD2. Per germline, CDR1 MRHNA and CDR2 SNTAGT. V gave up 3 bases and J gave up 4 bases; unmatched junction bases: 11. The CDR3 has 17 residues. The CDR3: CASSEKGAGDVYNEQFF. CDR3 nucleotides: TGTGCCAGCAGTGAGAAAGGAGCGGGAGACGTGTACAATGAGCAGTTCTTC.

The table lists this clonotype with many counts. The V call is TRBV7-2, the J call TRBJ2-7; D gene ambiguous. CDR1 is SGHTA, CDR2 FQGNSA, per germline. Trimming removed 2 bases at V and 5 bases at J, with 13 bases between. The CDR3 loop spans 14 amino acids. The CDR3 region is CASSLHPPPNEQYF. CDR3 bases: TGTGCCAGCAGCTTACACCCTCCCCCGAACGAGCAGTACTTC.

This clonotype was detected ten times or more. The chain has TRBV7-9 and TRBJ1-4; the D gene is possibly TRBD1 (6 bases). The germline V and J ends were trimmed by 5 bases and 8 bases, with 12 bases remaining between them. The CDR3 spans 13 residues. Germline lookup yields CDR1 SEHNR and CDR2 FQNEAQ (reference sequence). The CDR3 region has the DNA TGTGCCAGCAGCGCCCGGGACACAGAAAAACTGTTTTTT. Encoded protein: CASSARDTEKLFF. Using reference TRBV7-9 and TRBJ1-4 for the parts outside the CDR3, the full variable domain is DTGVSQNPRHKITKRGQNVTFRCDPISEHNRLYWYRQTLGQGPEFLTYFQNEAQLEKSRLLSDRFSAERPKGSFSTLEIQRTEQGDSAMYLCASSARDTEKLFFGSGTQLSVL.

This clonotype was found many times. The CDR3 region is CASSRGQGVAYEQYF. CDR3 bases: TGTGCCAGCAGTCGCGGACAGGGGGTAGCCTACGAGCAGTACTTC. The chain has TRBV28 and TRBJ2-7; 10 bases match TRBD1. After removal of 5 bases from V and 2 bases from J, the junction contained 6 bases not matched to a gene. Germline CDR1 MDHEN, CDR2 SYDVKM. The length of the CDR3 is 15 residues.

The table lists this clonotype with many counts. This sequence joins TRBV28 and TRBJ1-5, with 7 bases identical to TRBD1. CDR1 is MDHEN and CDR2 is SYDVKM in the germline V gene. V gave up 0 bases and J gave up 10 bases; unmatched junction bases: 6. The CDR3 contains 14 residues. The chain's CDR3 is CASSLWGQPGPQHF. CDR3 in DNA: TGTGCCAGCAGTTTATGGGGACAGCCCGGCCCCCAGCATTTT. The variable domain in full, with the rest retrieved from reference TRBV28 and TRBJ1-5, is DVKVTQSSRYLVKRTGEKVFLECVQDMDHENMFWYRQDPGLGLRLIYFSYDVKMKEKGDIPEGYSVSREKKERFSLILESASTNQTSMYLCASSLWGQPGPQHFGDGTRLSIL.

This clonotype was seen a handful of times. The chain combines TRBV12-3 or TRBV12-4 with TRBJ1-4; TRBD1 agrees at 9 bases. CDR3 length: 15 residues. The V gene end was trimmed by 5 bases and the J gene end by 14 bases; junction bases not matched to a gene: 15. The CDR3 spells CASSPTGQGGIGLFF. The CDR3 DNA reads as TGTGCCAGCAGTCCCACGGGACAGGGTGGAATAGGTCTGTTTTTT.

This clonotype was observed at least ten times. The V call is TRBV6-2 or TRBV6-3, the J call TRBJ1-1; D ambiguous. The germline V gene has CDR1 MNHEY and CDR2 SVGEGT. The CDR3 is 15 residues long. The ends were cut back, 2 bases at V and 0 bases at J, with 10 bases in the middle. Here the CDR3 DNA reads TGTGCCAGCAGTTACAACGGGTGGATGAACACTGAAGCTTTCTTT. It is translated as CASSYNGWMNTEAFF.

This clonotype was picked up many times. This chain links TRBV4-1 with TRBJ2-1; the match to TRBD2 covers 13 bases. Germline CDR1 and CDR2: MGHRA and YSYEKL. This CDR3 is built from 17 residues. V was pared by 3 bases and J by 6 bases, with 8 bases of the junction left unmatched. The CDR3 nucleotides are TGCGCCAGCAGCCAGGCCCCAACTAGCGGGAGGGCCAATGAGCAGTTCTTC. Translating gives CASSQAPTSGRANEQFF.

This clonotype has ten or more counts. This sequence joins TRBV29-1 and TRBJ2-5; TRBD1 agrees at 8 bases. Germline V gene lookup returns CDR1 SQVTM and CDR2 ANQGSEA. The CDR3 totals 16 residues. J was trimmed by 0 bases and V by 4 bases; bases with no gene match: 10. Here the CDR3 reads CSVGRGTGLYQETQYF. As DNA, the CDR3 is TGCAGCGTTGGCCGAGGGACAGGTCTGTACCAAGAGACCCAGTACTTC.

This clonotype was counted at least ten times. J is TRBJ2-1 and V is TRBV11-2; D call uncertain. Germline V gene lookup returns CDR1 SGHAT and CDR2 FQNNGV. The CDR3 loop spans 12 amino acids. V lost 4 bases and J lost 3, with 4 bases in between. As DNA, the CDR3 is TGTGCCAGCAGCTACAGCTACAATGAGCAGTTCTTC. This codes for CASSYSYNEQFF.

At least ten counts were recorded for this clonotype. The rearrangement uses TRBV29-1 and TRBJ2-7; D is possibly TRBD2 (5 bases). The germline gives CDR1 SQVTM, CDR2 ANQGSEA. The CDR3 totals 13 residues. Trimming shortened V by 1 base and J by 2 bases, and 9 bases separated the two germline ends. This CDR3 reads CSVEGRAPYEQYF. The DNA for the CDR3 is TGCAGCGTTGAAGGGCGGGCCCCCTACGAGCAGTACTTC.

This clonotype was recorded many times. The V and J genes are TRBV24-1 and TRBJ2-1; perhaps TRBD1 as D (6 bases). CDR3 length equals 15 residues. Deletions cut 5 bases from V and 0 bases from J, with 10 bases between. Germline CDR1 is KGHDR and CDR2 is SFDVKD. CDR3 in DNA: TGTGCCACCAGTGTCGGCAGGGGCTCCTACAATGAGCAGTTCTTC. It translates to CATSVGRGSYNEQFF.

J is TRBJ2-1 and V is TRBV5-1; D gene uncertain. The CDR3 consists of 15 residues. The V and J ends lost 4 bases and 4 bases respectively, with 15 bases between them. Germline loops: CDR1 SGHRS, CDR2 YFSETQ. The CDR3 nucleotides are TGCGCCAGCAGCCCCTGGACCAGAAGGTACAATGAGCAGTTCTTC. It specifies CASSPWTRRYNEQFF. Looking up the rest from reference TRBV5-1 and TRBJ2-1 gives the full variable domain: KAGVTQTPRYLIKTRGQQVTLSCSPISGHRSVSWYQQTPGQGLQFLFEYFSETQRNKGNFPGRFSGRQFSNSRSEMNVSTLELGDSALYLCASSPWTRRYNEQFFGPGTRLTVL.